This T cell receptor (beta chain) comes out of a study of blood T cell repertoires in COVID-19. About the study: In each case, the material was cDNA or gDNA derived from T cells, B-cell-depleted T cells, or PBMCs.

Cohort placement rested on clinical history that participants reported themselves. In the authors' workflow: Reference gene primer amplification yielded estimated nucleated cell counts. Profiling relied on immunoSEQ multiplex PCR, and the TCRdb table lists in-frame clones only, not all of them. D and trimming were read from the DNA, whereas the V and J calls and clone size are those reported in that table. Of under 300,000 clones in the sample, around 84% were seen once. This sequence was found in a woman aged 50 to 65 who had been exposed to COVID-19. The sample consisted of PBMCs or T cells enriched from blood (not recorded which).

CDR3 coding DNA: TGTGCCAGCAGCCCAACCCCAGGGGGGGAAGCTTTCTTT. Translating gives CASSPTPGGEAFF. The chain links TRBV7-9 to TRBJ1-1; 7 bases are shared with TRBD1. The CDR3 covers 13 residues. Germline V gene data show CDR1 as SEHNR and CDR2 as FQNEAQ (reference sequence). Trimming at V came to 5 bases and at J to 8 bases, leaving 8 bases not matched to a gene. The full variable domain, in which reference TRBV7-9 and TRBJ1-1 provide the parts outside the CDR3, is DTGVSQNPRHKITKRGQNVTFRCDPISEHNRLYWYRQTLGQGPEFLTYFQNEAQLEKSRLLSDRFSAERPKGSFSTLEIQRTEQGDSAMYLCASSPTPGGEAFFGQGTRLTVV.